Below, 12 T cell receptor beta chains from the same sample are listed, as sequenced in a study of PD-L1 blockade in urothelial cancer. Profiling relied on immunoSEQ multiplex PCR, and the TCRdb table lists in-frame clones only, not all of them. The repertoire has about 30,000 clones, 84% of them found once; the top ten carry around 16%. Time point here: pretreatment peripheral blood. The material was PBMCs, obtained around atezolizumab (anti-PD-L1) treatment. The receptors were sampled from a man aged 55 to 70 with urothelial cancer.

The chain recombines TRBV30 with TRBJ1-1; no definite D call. Per germline, CDR1 GTSNPN and CDR2 SVGIG (reference sequence). The ends were cut back, 1 base at V and 6 bases at J, with 18 bases in the middle. This CDR3 is built from 15 residues. In DNA form, the CDR3 reads TGTGCCTGGAGTGAGAGACCCCTCCTTGAGGCTGAAGCTTTCTTT. It encodes CAWSERPLLEAEAFF. Based on the CDR3 plus reference TRBV30 and TRBJ1-1, the full variable domain is SQTIHQWPATLVQPVGSPLSLECTVEGTSNPNLYWYRQAAGRGLQLLFYSVGIGQISSEVPQNLSASRPQDRQFILSSKKLLLSDSGFYLCAWSERPLLEAEAFFGQGTRLTVV.

This clone showed up just a few times. This sequence joins TRBV5-8 and TRBJ2-1; 9 nucleotides agree with TRBD2. J gave up 5 bases and V 0 bases, and 15 bases lay outside the gene matches. Germline V gene lookup returns CDR1 SGHTS and CDR2 YDEGEE. The CDR3 extends over 19 amino acids. CDR3: CASSLDRGKAGGVHNEQFF. For the CDR3, the DNA is TGTGCCAGCAGCTTGGATAGGGGGAAAGCGGGAGGCGTCCACAATGAGCAGTTCTTC. Drawing the rest from reference TRBV5-8 and TRBJ2-1, the complete variable domain is EAGVTQSPTHLIKTRGQQATLRCSPISGHTSVYWYQQALGLGLQFLLWYDEGEERNRGNFPPRFSGRQFPNYSSELNVNALELEDSALYLCASSLDRGKAGGVHNEQFFGPGTRLTVL.

J is TRBJ1-2 and V is TRBV19; the match to TRBD1 covers 7 bases. V was pared by 6 bases and J by 6 bases, with 10 bases of the junction left unmatched. CDR3 length: 14 amino acids. Per the germline V gene, CDR1 is LNHDA and CDR2 is SQIVND (reference sequence). The CDR3 is CASRPQGGRDGYTF. DNA of the CDR3: TGTGCCAGTAGGCCTCAGGGGGGACGCGATGGCTACACCTTC. Combining the CDR3 with reference TRBV19 and TRBJ1-2 gives the whole variable domain DGGITQSPKYLFRKEGQNVTLSCEQNLNHDAMYWYRQDPGQGLRLIYYSQIVNDFQKGDIAEGYSVSREKKESFPLTVTSAQKNPTAFYLCASRPQGGRDGYTFGSGTRLTVV.

The chain couples TRBV27 to TRBJ2-7; 9 nucleotides match TRBD1. The CDR3 consists of 15 residues. Germline assignment: CDR1 MNHEY and CDR2 SMNVEV (reference sequence). The V gene end was trimmed by 6 bases and the J gene end by 3 bases; junction bases not matched to a gene: 9. The CDR3 spells CASRVRTGAFYEQYF. In DNA form, the CDR3 reads TGTGCCAGCAGGGTCCGGACAGGGGCCTTCTACGAGCAGTACTTC.

The chain joins TRBV7-3 to TRBJ2-3; D is perhaps TRBD1 (6 bases). The germline gives CDR1 SGHTA, CDR2 FQGTGA. The V end lost 1 base, the J end lost 2 bases, and 13 bases lay between the germline ends. This CDR3 comprises 16 residues. DNA for the CDR3: TGTGCCAGCAGCTTAAAGGCGACAGGAAACACAGATACGCAGTATTTT. As protein: CASSLKATGNTDTQYF.

This chain uses TRBV5-1 with TRBJ2-5; possibly TRBD2 for D (6 bases). Germline values: CDR1 SGHRS, CDR2 YFSETQ. V lost 3 bases and J lost 5, with 14 bases in between. There are 14 residues in the CDR3. The CDR3 nucleotides read TGCGCCAGCAGCTCCGGGGAGGTTGTGGAGACCCAGTACTTC. It is translated as CASSSGEVVETQYF.

This clone was observed a single time. The chain links TRBV7-2 to TRBJ2-7; TRBD2 aligns across 10 bases. Trimming took 5 bases from V and 3 from J; bases not matched to a gene: 10. The CDR3 runs 16 residues. CDR1 is SGHTA and CDR2 is FQGNSA in the germline V gene. CDR3 amino acids: CASSDLSSGRGYEQYF. In DNA, the CDR3 is TGTGCCAGCAGCGATCTGTCGAGCGGGAGGGGCTACGAGCAGTACTTC.

The chain has TRBV28 and TRBJ1-5; the D gene is possibly TRBD1 (5 bases). Germline CDR1 MDHEN, CDR2 SYDVKM. With 3 bases removed from V and 6 bases from J, the gap between germline ends came to 12 bases. The CDR3 runs to 14 residues. DNA of the CDR3: TGTGCCAGCAGTTTGGCAGGGTCCGGTCAGCCCCAGCATTTT. This codes for CASSLAGSGQPQHF. Looking up the rest from reference TRBV28 and TRBJ1-5 gives the full variable domain: DVKVTQSSRYLVKRTGEKVFLECVQDMDHENMFWYRQDPGLGLRLIYFSYDVKMKEKGDIPEGYSVSREKKERFSLILESASTNQTSMYLCASSLAGSGQPQHFGDGTRLSIL.

The chain has TRBV6-6 and TRBJ1-2, with D possibly TRBD1 on 6 matching bases. V dropped 6 bases and J dropped 8 bases, with 13 bases sitting between them. Germline CDR1 MNHNY, CDR2 SVGAGI (reference sequence). The CDR3 extends over 12 amino acids. The CDR3 region has the DNA TGTGCCAGCAGACAGGGTGCAGAAGGCTACACCTTC. Translation gives CASRQGAEGYTF.

V usage is TRBV10-2 and J usage is TRBJ1-5; D possibly corresponds to TRBD1 (6 bases). The germline V gene encodes CDR1 WSHSY and CDR2 SAAADI. V was pared by 6 bases and J by 2 bases, with 11 bases between. This CDR3 is 14 amino acids long. In DNA, the CDR3 is TGCGCCAGCAGGACAGGACAGCGCAATCAGCCCCAGCATTTT. It yields the protein CASRTGQRNQPQHF.

This chain links TRBV27 with TRBJ2-3, with 7 bases matching TRBD2. V lost 11 bases to trimming and J lost 1 base; unmatched junction nucleotides: 9. The germline gives CDR1 MNHEY, CDR2 SMNVEV (reference sequence). CDR3 size: 14 residues. This chain's CDR3 is CASHRAGGTDTQYF. DNA of the CDR3: TGTGCCTCCCATAGGGCGGGAGGCACAGATACGCAGTATTTT.

The DNA for the CDR3 is TGTGCCAGCAAGGTTGAAAGCGGGAGGTACGAGCAGTACTTC. Its protein is CASKVESGRYEQYF. The chain is built from TRBV6-5 and TRBJ2-7; TRBD2 aligns across 9 bases. V trimming: 7 bases; J trimming: 4 bases; junction bases outside the gene matches: 8. CDR1 and CDR2 from the germline V gene are MNHEY and SVGAGI. The CDR3 spans 14 residues.